This TCR beta chain came from a study of blood T cells in healthy people across ages. Study-wide context: Using template switching, researchers captured about one barcoded beta molecule for each two T cells.

The people who gave samples were healthy Caucasians from Russia, aged roughly 6 to 100. The authors ran a second PCR of 7 to 11 cycles using a sample-barcoded 5' primer and a J-beta primer mix. Carrying 12 random nucleotides, a template-switch adaptor labeled each individual cDNA molecule. TCRdb re-analysed the 5' RACE reads in MiXCR, keeping a single row per CDR3 protein. The sample lists about 780,000 distinct CDR3 sequences; around 50% were seen once. Per the germline V gene, CDR1 is SGHTA and CDR2 is FQGNSA. The CDR3 loop spans 17 amino acids. The V segment lost 2 bases and the J segment 11 bases; nucleotides outside the gene matches: 19. Study-wide results and limits: When set beside aged donors, long-lived donors presented more naive CD4+ cells and higher diversity.

On this clonotype itself: As yet, its antigen is unknown.

This sequence joins TRBV7-2 and TRBJ2-5, with 8 bases that match TRBD2. Sequences were obtained from blood. This clonotype was obtained from an elderly man in good health. The CDR3 bases are TGTGCCAGCAGCTTACAACTGGCGGGAGGTGGAAGCAATGAGCAGTACTTC. Translated, it gives CASSLQLAGGGSNEQYF.